This TCR beta chain was obtained from a study of shared clonotypes between healthy human individuals. Study details: Researchers assigned three CD4 naive, three CD4 memory, two CD8 naive and one CD8 memory plate to each donor.

Germline assignment: CDR1 GTSNPN and CDR2 SVGIG (reference sequence). V lost 4 bases and J lost 6; bases outside the gene matches: 13. CDR3 length: 15 amino acids. TCRdb keeps only in-frame clones here, not all; method: immunoSEQ multiplex PCR. Of fewer than 3 million clones in the sample, about 90% are singletons; the top ten hold around 0.38%. This chain connects TRBV30 to TRBJ2-3, with 7 bases matching TRBD1. Material: naive CD4+ T cells from PBMCs. Subset here: CD45RA+ positively selected. The receptor was isolated from a man in his late teens or twenties in good health. Some clones in this sample may be carry-over from other donors' samples. CDR3 coding DNA: TGTGCCTGGACAGCGAAAGGGGGCAAGATCGATACGCAGTATTTT. Amino acids: CAWTAKGGKIDTQYF.